This TCR beta chain was observed in a study of T cell responses to AZD1222 COVID-19 vaccine. CDR1 is LNHDA and CDR2 is SQIVND in the germline V gene (reference sequence). Trimming cost V 3 bases and J 4 bases; bases outside gene matches: 3. There are 15 residues in the CDR3. The method was immunoSEQ multiplex PCR; TCRdb's version includes in-frame clones alone and lacks a portion of them. Here the sample spans fewer than 95,000 clones, roughly 90% being singletons. The clonotype was recovered from an adult who received the AZD1222 COVID-19 vaccine. The source was peripheral blood, collected 28 days after the second AZD1222 dose. The chain links TRBV19 to TRBJ2-5; 12 nucleotides match TRBD1. In nucleotides, the CDR3 is TGTGCCAGTAGTATGGGGACAGGGGGCTTAGAGACCCAGTACTTC. Protein product: CASSMGTGGLETQYF.